There are many counts of the clone carrying this T cell receptor beta chain. TCRdb re-called the reads with MiXCR, one entry per CDR3 protein. The profile shows approximately 50,000 distinct CDR3 sequences, around 6.7% of them singletons. This entry comes from a study of patients with pleural tuberculosis. The germline V and J ends were trimmed by 0 bases and 3 bases, with 11 bases remaining between them. Germline V lookup: CDR1 SNHLY, CDR2 FYNNEI. The CDR3 has 16 residues. The chain employs TRBV2 and TRBJ1-4, with D maybe TRBD1 (6 bases). The sequence derives from a human donor with pleural tuberculosis. CDR3 in amino acids: CASSEASGGANEKLFF. DNA for the CDR3: TGTGCCAGCAGTGAAGCTTCGGGGGGCGCTAATGAAAAACTGTTTTTT.